These 30 T cell receptor beta chains were all obtained from the same sample, sequenced in a study of T cells after yellow fever vaccination. TCRdb independently ran MiXCR on the 5' RACE reads; one entry per CDR3 protein. The table includes some 500,000 distinct CDR3 sequences, roughly 14% detected once. The sample here was PBMCs, taken on the day of the yellow fever booster vaccination. All receptors come from a man aged 25-45 years who received the YFV17D yellow fever vaccine.

The chain carries TRBV20-1 and TRBJ1-6; TRBD1 is a possible D gene (6 bases). This CDR3 has 15 amino acids. V was shortened by 5 bases and J by 7 bases, with 18 bases between the two germline ends. CDR1 and CDR2 (germline): DFQATT, SNEGSKA (reference sequence). DNA for the CDR3: TGCAGTGCTCAGCCCTCGAGGGGGTCCAATTCACCCCTCCACTTT. Its translation is CSAQPSRGSNSPLHF.

The chain combines TRBV9 with TRBJ2-3; 8 bases fit TRBD1. This CDR3 region has 14 residues. Germline CDR1 SGDLS, CDR2 YYNGEE. Trimming cost V 4 bases and J 3 bases; bases outside gene matches: 4. The CDR3 sequence: CASSTGQETDTQYF. The DNA for the CDR3 is TGTGCCAGCAGCACGGGACAGGAAACAGATACGCAGTATTTT.

This clonotype has only a few counts. The chain links TRBV7-9 to TRBJ1-6, with D unclear. CDR1 is SEHNR, CDR2 FQNEAQ, per germline (reference sequence). CDR3 length equals 14 residues. Trimming pared 4 bases from V and 7 bases from J, leaving 11 bases between. DNA of the CDR3: TGTGCCAGCAGCTCTAGTGCGGGCAATTCACCCCTCCACTTT. This sequence encodes CASSSSAGNSPLHF.

The chain links TRBV19 to TRBJ2-5, with 10 bases identical to TRBD1. This CDR3 spans 14 amino acids. Germline CDR1 is LNHDA and CDR2 is SQIVND (reference sequence). V was clipped by 10 bases and J by 5 bases; unmatched bases: 10. DNA of the CDR3: TGTGCCACCTCGCGGGGACAGGGGAAGGAGACCCAGTACTTC. This translates into CATSRGQGKETQYF.

This clonotype was counted a few times. V and J are TRBV27 and TRBJ2-5; D not resolved. The CDR3 totals 16 residues. The germline V gene encodes CDR1 MNHEY and CDR2 SMNVEV (reference sequence). Trimming shortened V by 2 bases and J by 4 bases, and 17 bases separated the two germline ends. For the CDR3, the DNA is TGTGCCAGCAGTTTACTGTCGGTAAGGGCCGGAGAGACCCAGTACTTC. This translates into CASSLLSVRAGETQYF.

In this sample, this clonotype turned up a few times. V is TRBV28 and J is TRBJ2-1; 9 positions agree with TRBD2. CDR1 is MDHEN, CDR2 SYDVKM, per germline. Unmatched junction bases numbered 15, after V lost 7 bases and J lost 2 bases. CDR3 size: 18 residues. The CDR3 DNA follows: TGTGCCAGCAACCCCAAGGTTGGGACTAGCTACCCCTACAATGAGCAGTTCTTC. Its translation: CASNPKVGTSYPYNEQFF.

The chain employs TRBV6-2 or TRBV6-3 and TRBJ2-4; 11 bases match TRBD1. Per germline, CDR1 MNHEY and CDR2 SVGEGT. The CDR3 contains 14 residues. Trimming took 10 bases from V and 8 from J; bases not matched to a gene: 10. CDR3 amino acids: CAIKGQGASDIQYF. In DNA form, the CDR3 reads TGTGCCATCAAAGGACAGGGGGCCTCTGACATTCAGTACTTC.

The chain uses TRBV5-1 and TRBJ2-5; 14 positions match TRBD2. From germline, CDR1 is SGHRS and CDR2 YFSETQ. This CDR3 region has 16 residues. Germline trimming cut 4 bases from V and 5 bases from J; bases unmatched to any gene: 7. In DNA form, the CDR3 reads TGCGCCAGCAGCGACCGACTAGCGGGAGGGGTCGAGACCCAGTACTTC. This codes for CASSDRLAGGVETQYF.

This clonotype was seen a few times. The gene calls are TRBV7-2 and TRBJ2-3; 15 bases line up with TRBD2. Unmatched junction bases numbered 6, after V lost 2 bases and J lost 6 bases. CDR1 and CDR2 from the germline V gene are SGHTA and FQGNSA. CDR3 length equals 17 residues. CDR3 sequence (DNA): TGTGCCAGCAGCTTAACGGGACTAGCGGGAGGCTGGGATACGCAGTATTTT. Protein sequence: CASSLTGLAGGWDTQYF.

The chain uses TRBV6-6 and TRBJ2-7; D possibly corresponds to TRBD2 (6 bases). Germline loops: CDR1 MNHNY, CDR2 SVGAGI (reference sequence). The CDR3 loop spans 13 amino acids. The V end was cut by 8 bases, the J end by 3 bases, with 14 bases between. The CDR3 region has the DNA TGTGCCAGCGCGGGCGACGGGAGCTACGAGCAGTACTTC. As protein: CASAGDGSYEQYF.

This clonotype occurred a few times. This chain connects TRBV20-1 to TRBJ2-3, with TRBD2 identical over 13 bases. CDR3 length: 16 amino acids. The V and J ends lost 1 base and 2 bases, in that order; junction bases with no gene match: 3. CDR1 and CDR2 (germline): DFQATT, SNEGSKA (reference sequence). CDR3 DNA: TGCAGTGCTAGAGCGACTAGCGGGAGGAACACAGATACGCAGTATTTT. Its protein product is CSARATSGRNTDTQYF.

The chain is built from TRBV14 and TRBJ2-1; D gene unclear. CDR1 is SGHDN and CDR2 is FVKESK in the germline V gene. V was shortened by 4 bases and J by 4 bases, with 17 bases between the two germline ends. This CDR3 is built from 16 residues. CDR3 sequence: CASSLGRKTRYNEQFF. The CDR3 DNA reads as TGTGCCAGCAGCCTAGGGCGAAAAACGCGTTACAATGAGCAGTTCTTC.

This clonotype came up a few times. V usage is TRBV27 and J usage is TRBJ2-5; 9 bases are shared with TRBD1. J lost 4 bases, V lost 2 bases, and 11 bases had no gene match. The CDR3 totals 17 residues. Looked up from germline, CDR1 is MNHEY and CDR2 is SMNVEV (reference sequence). The CDR3 loop reads CASSLGTGQGWGETQYF. The CDR3 nucleotides are TGTGCCAGCAGTTTAGGAACCGGACAGGGGTGGGGAGAGACCCAGTACTTC.

The chain couples TRBV7-2 to TRBJ1-6, with a weak D call TRBD1 (5 bases). This CDR3 is built from 15 residues. Trimming cost V 2 bases and J 4 bases, with 9 bases left between them. Germline V gene sequence: CDR1 SGHTA, CDR2 FQGNSA. The CDR3 DNA reads TGTGCCAGCAGCTTAAGACAGTTATATAATTCACCCCTCCACTTT. Its translation: CASSLRQLYNSPLHF. Together with reference TRBV7-2 and TRBJ1-6, the CDR3 gives the full variable domain: GAGVSQSPSNKVTEKGKDVELRCDPISGHTALYWYRQSLGQGLEFLIYFQGNSAPDKSGLPSDRFSAERTGGSVSTLTIQRTQQEDSAVYLCASSLRQLYNSPLHFGNGTRLTVT.

This clonotype occurred a few times. V is TRBV20-1 and J is TRBJ2-5, with 8 bases aligning to TRBD1. The length of the CDR3 is 13 residues. With V trimmed by 5 bases and J by 7 bases, 9 bases remained unmatched. Germline loops: CDR1 DFQATT, CDR2 SNEGSKA (reference sequence). Here the CDR3 reads CSAGLDRGGTQYF. The CDR3 DNA follows: TGCAGTGCTGGGCTTGACAGGGGCGGGACCCAGTACTTC.

This clonotype showed up just a few times. V usage is TRBV20-1 and J usage is TRBJ2-3; D is undetermined. The CDR3 has 13 amino acids. The germline CDR1 and CDR2 sequences are DFQATT and SNEGSKA (reference sequence). Trimming left V 3 bases short and J 2 bases short, with 9 bases between. The CDR3 loop reads CSASFGFTDTQYF. CDR3 bases: TGCAGTGCTAGTTTCGGTTTCACAGATACGCAGTATTTT.

This clonotype was counted only a few times. This rearrangement joins TRBV5-1 to TRBJ2-2; 7 nucleotides line up with TRBD1. The CDR3 contains 16 residues. V lost 4 bases, J lost 0 bases, and 6 bases stayed unmatched. Per the germline V gene, CDR1 is SGHRS and CDR2 is YFSETQ. Written as DNA, the CDR3 is TGCGCCAGCAGCCGATCCGGGACAGCGAACACCGGGGAGCTGTTTTTT. Its protein product is CASSRSGTANTGELFF.

The CDR3, as DNA: TGTGCCAGCAGGGGGCCGGGACTTGTAAGAAATGAGCAGTTCTTC. It encodes CASRGPGLVRNEQFF. The chain employs TRBV28 and TRBJ2-1, with D perhaps TRBD2 (6 bases). There are 15 residues in the CDR3. V lost 6 bases and J lost 7, with 19 bases in between. The V gene's germline CDR1 is MDHEN and CDR2 SYDVKM.

This clonotype showed up many times. The V gene is TRBV5-1, the J gene TRBJ2-7, with D possibly matching TRBD1 (6 bases). Germline V gene sequence: CDR1 SGHRS, CDR2 YFSETQ. Deletions cut 5 bases from V and 2 bases from J, with 11 bases between. There are 13 residues in the CDR3. The CDR3 loop is CASSEAGAYEQYF. The DNA of the CDR3 is TGCGCCAGCAGTGAAGCAGGGGCCTACGAGCAGTACTTC.

This clonotype was counted many times. The chain has TRBV28 and TRBJ2-7, with D maybe TRBD1 (6 bases). This CDR3 spans 13 amino acids. V was shortened by 9 bases and J by 0 bases, with 12 bases between the two germline ends. CDR1 and CDR2 from the germline V gene are MDHEN and SYDVKM. The CDR3 nucleotides are TGTGCCAGTTGGACAGACCACTCCTACGAGCAGTACTTC. Encoded protein: CASWTDHSYEQYF.

This sequence joins TRBV10-3 and TRBJ1-2; D might be TRBD1 (5 bases). V dropped 2 bases and J dropped 4 bases, with 8 bases sitting between them. Per the germline V gene, CDR1 is ENHRY and CDR2 is SYGVKD. CDR3 length: 13 amino acids. Here the CDR3 reads CAISEQGGYGYTF. The CDR3 DNA is TGTGCCATCAGTGAGCAGGGAGGCTATGGCTACACCTTC.

This clonotype came up a few times. The chain links TRBV12-3 or TRBV12-4 to TRBJ1-2; tentative D call: TRBD1 (6 bases). V was shortened by 6 bases and J by 0 bases, with 11 bases between the two germline ends. The CDR3 length is 14 residues. CDR3 DNA: TGTGCCAGCAGCACGGACAGAGCTAACTATGGCTACACCTTC. Translated: CASSTDRANYGYTF.

This clonotype was observed at least ten times. V and J are TRBV7-2 and TRBJ2-7; D tentatively fits TRBD1 or TRBD2 (5 bases each). CDR3 length: 15 residues. From germline, CDR1 is SGHTA and CDR2 FQGNSA. Trimming cost V 1 base and J 2 bases, with 12 bases left between them. The CDR3 DNA is TGTGCCAGCAGCTTAGAGGGACGTACGGCCTACGAGCAGTACTTC. It specifies CASSLEGRTAYEQYF.

This clonotype has only a few counts. The chain links TRBV20-1 to TRBJ2-3; D gene uncertain. The CDR3 is 14 amino acids. Germline V lookup: CDR1 DFQATT, CDR2 SNEGSKA (reference sequence). V was clipped by 4 bases and J by 1 base, with 12 bases between them. CDR3 sequence reads: CSAILVARTDTQYF. As DNA, the CDR3 is TGCAGTGCTATTTTAGTAGCTCGCACAGATACGCAGTATTTT.

V usage is TRBV4-3 and J usage is TRBJ1-1; TRBD1 matches at 8 bases. The CDR3 is 14 residues long. J was trimmed by 7 bases and V by 2 bases; bases with no gene match: 6. CDR1 is LGHNA and CDR2 is YSLEER in the germline V gene. CDR3 DNA sequence: TGCGCCAGCAGCCAACAGACAGGGGCGGGTGAAGCTTTCTTT. Amino acids: CASSQQTGAGEAFF.

Only a few counts were recorded for this clonotype. The chain employs TRBV15 and TRBJ2-7; D unresolved. This CDR3 has 12 residues. V was shortened by 0 bases and J by 6 bases, with 6 bases between the two germline ends. In germline, CDR1 is LNHNV, CDR2 YYDKDF (reference sequence). The DNA of the CDR3 is TGTGCCACCAGCAGAGATCTTCGCGAGCAGTACTTC. Its translation: CATSRDLREQYF.

This clonotype was detected only once. The gene calls are TRBV7-9 and TRBJ1-4, with D hard to call. In germline, CDR1 is SEHNR, CDR2 FQNEAQ (reference sequence). Between the trimmed V and J ends, which lost 7 bases and 0 bases, there was a span of 6 bases. This CDR3 spans 13 amino acids. The CDR3 region is CASTGATNEKLFF. In DNA form, the CDR3 reads TGTGCCAGCACCGGGGCAACTAATGAAAAACTGTTTTTT.

The chain has TRBV24-1 and TRBJ2-5; TRBD1 agrees at 8 bases. CDR1 is KGHDR, CDR2 SFDVKD, per germline. The CDR3 is 16 residues long. Trimming took 4 bases from V and 5 from J; bases not matched to a gene: 11. The CDR3 DNA reads TGTGCCACCAGTGAACCCCCCGGACAGGGCCGGGAGACCCAGTACTTC. This encodes CATSEPPGQGRETQYF.

This clonotype was counted a few times. J is TRBJ2-3 and V is TRBV7-8, with D tentatively TRBD1 (5 bases). Trimming cost V 5 bases and J 1 base, with 13 bases left between them. Per germline, CDR1 SGHVS and CDR2 FQNEAQ. The CDR3 consists of 15 residues. CDR3 bases: TGTGCCAGCAGCGCAGTCTGGGGCGGCACAGATACGCAGTATTTT. This gives the protein CASSAVWGGTDTQYF.

This chain uses TRBV21-1 with TRBJ2-1; no DNA check was done on the table's D call, TRBD2. TRBV21-1 is annotated as a pseudogene. This CDR3 comprises 13 residues. The CDR3 loop reads CASSKGGTARSFF. The DNA of the CDR3 is TGTGCCAGCAGCAAAGGGGGGACGGCCAGGTCGTTCTTC.